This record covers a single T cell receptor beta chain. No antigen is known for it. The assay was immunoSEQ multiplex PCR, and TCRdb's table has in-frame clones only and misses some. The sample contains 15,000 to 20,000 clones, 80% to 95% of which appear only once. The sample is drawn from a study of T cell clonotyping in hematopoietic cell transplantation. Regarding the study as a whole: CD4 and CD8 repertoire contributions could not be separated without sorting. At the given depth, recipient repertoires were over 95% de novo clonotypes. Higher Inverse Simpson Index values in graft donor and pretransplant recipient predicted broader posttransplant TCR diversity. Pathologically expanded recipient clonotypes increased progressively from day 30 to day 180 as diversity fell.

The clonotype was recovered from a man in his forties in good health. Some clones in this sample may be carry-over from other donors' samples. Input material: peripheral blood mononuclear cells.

CDR3 sequence (DNA): TGCGCCAGCAGCTTGTCACCGGGACAGGGTGCGACTGAAGCTTTCTTT. Its protein product is CASSLSPGQGATEAFF. The gene calls are TRBV5-1 and TRBJ1-1, with TRBD1 matching 9 bases. The CDR3 covers 16 residues. CDR1 and CDR2 (germline): SGHRS, YFSETQ. The V segment lost 1 base and the J segment 5 bases; nucleotides outside the gene matches: 9.